One sample yielded the 20 T cell receptor beta chains listed below, sequenced in a study of T cell responses to AZD1222 COVID-19 vaccine. The repertoire was sequenced with immunoSEQ multiplex PCR; TCRdb's copy has only in-frame clones and lacks some. This table holds around 99,000 clones, roughly 90% found once. The sequencing here drew on peripheral blood, taken on day 0 of AZD1222 vaccination. The receptors originated from an adult in good health.

This clone was seen more than once but under ten times. This chain joins TRBV4-3 and TRBJ2-2; 8 positions agree with TRBD1. V shed 2 bases, J shed 6 bases, and the junction held 5 bases outside the gene matches. CDR1 is LGHNA and CDR2 is YSLEER in the germline V gene. The CDR3 extends over 15 amino acids. The CDR3 loop is CASSQKDRESGELFF. The CDR3 coding sequence is TGCGCCAGCAGCCAAAAGGACAGGGAATCCGGGGAGCTGTTTTTT.

The J gene is TRBJ2-5, the V gene TRBV14; TRBD1 agrees at 8 bases. J was trimmed by 5 bases and V by 6 bases; bases with no gene match: 8. This CDR3 region has 14 residues. CDR1 is SGHDN and CDR2 is FVKESK in the germline V gene. In DNA form, the CDR3 reads TGTGCCAGCAGTCAGGACAGGGCGATCGAGACCCAGTACTTC. Protein: CASSQDRAIETQYF.

This clone was observed a handful of times. Here the CDR3 reads CASSLFSWGPNGDEQYF. In DNA, the CDR3 is TGTGCCAGCAGTTTATTTTCCTGGGGACCCAACGGGGACGAGCAGTACTTC. The chain uses TRBV28 and TRBJ2-7; the D call may be TRBD1 or TRBD2 (5 bases each). Trimming shortened V by 1 base and J by 5 bases, and 21 bases separated the two germline ends. Germline V CDR1 and CDR2: MDHEN, SYDVKM. The CDR3 length is 17 residues.

V usage is TRBV29-1 and J usage is TRBJ1-1, with 9 positions matching TRBD1. Looked up from germline, CDR1 is SQVTM and CDR2 is ANQGSEA. J was trimmed by 9 bases and V by 4 bases; bases with no gene match: 3. This CDR3 comprises 11 residues. The DNA of the CDR3 is TGCAGCGTTGCGGGACAGGGAAAAGCTTTCTTT. Residues: CSVAGQGKAFF.

The chain combines TRBV13 with TRBJ1-1; TRBD1 matches 11 bases. CDR3 length equals 16 residues. Per germline, CDR1 PRHDT and CDR2 FYEKMQ (reference sequence). V was pared by 5 bases and J by 5 bases, with 10 bases of the junction left unmatched. CDR3 region: CASSRRTGTGGTEAFF. The CDR3 nucleotides read TGTGCCAGCAGCCGAAGAACCGGGACAGGGGGGACTGAAGCTTTCTTT.

The rearrangement joins TRBV2 to TRBJ2-1; a weak D match, TRBD2 (6 bases). Trimming removed 4 bases from V and 6 bases from J, with 16 bases in between. The germline V gene has CDR1 SNHLY and CDR2 FYNNEI. The CDR3 consists of 15 residues. The DNA of the CDR3 is TGTGCCAGCAGTGGCGCGGGGAATATACCCAATGAGCAGTTCTTC. This codes for CASSGAGNIPNEQFF.

The chain combines TRBV30 with TRBJ1-3, with a tentative D call TRBD1 (5 bases). V lost 2 bases and J 4 bases, leaving 12 bases between the germline ends. The CDR3 is 14 residues long. Germline V gene sequence: CDR1 GTSNPN, CDR2 SVGIG (reference sequence). As DNA, the CDR3 is TGTGCCTGGAGTCCCAGCCCAGGGGGAAACACCATATATTTT. It yields the protein CAWSPSPGGNTIYF.

This chain links TRBV30 with TRBJ2-7, with a tentative D call TRBD1 (6 bases). The CDR3 contains 13 residues. Trimming removed 0 bases from V and 3 bases from J, with 9 bases in between. Per germline, CDR1 GTSNPN and CDR2 SVGIG (reference sequence). CDR3 region: CAWSVQGGYEQYF. The CDR3, as DNA: TGTGCCTGGAGTGTACAGGGCGGCTACGAGCAGTACTTC.

The chain carries TRBV10-3 and TRBJ2-7, with TRBD2 matching 11 bases. Germline-derived CDR1 and CDR2 are ENHRY and SYGVKD. This CDR3 region has 15 residues. J gave up 2 bases and V 5 bases, and 5 bases lay outside the gene matches. Here the CDR3 DNA reads TGTGCCATCAGTCCCGGGACTAGCGGTCCCTACGAGCAGTACTTC. Protein sequence: CAISPGTSGPYEQYF.

The chain joins TRBV4-1 to TRBJ2-5, with TRBD2 matching 7 bases. This CDR3 region has 15 residues. V trimming: 3 bases; J trimming: 0 bases; junction bases outside the gene matches: 4. Germline V gene sequence: CDR1 MGHRA, CDR2 YSYEKL. CDR3 nucleotides: TGCGCCAGCAGCCAGAAAGGGACTAACCAAGAGACCCAGTACTTC. It is translated as CASSQKGTNQETQYF.

This clone showed up just a few times. The chain couples TRBV12-3 or TRBV12-4 to TRBJ1-2, with no clear D. V lost 6 bases to trimming and J lost 3 bases, with 11 bases between them. The CDR3 has 13 amino acids. The CDR3 DNA reads as TGTGCCAGCAGCCCCGGGTCCCACTATGGCTACACCTTC. Translation gives CASSPGSHYGYTF.

In this sample, this clone turned up once. The rearrangement links TRBV5-1 to TRBJ2-2; 9 bases are a match to TRBD2. This CDR3 is 14 amino acids long. Unmatched junction bases numbered 7, after V lost 10 bases and J lost 3 bases. The V gene's germline CDR1 is SGHRS and CDR2 YFSETQ. CDR3 region: CASGGGDHTGELFF. CDR3 sequence (DNA): TGCGCCTCAGGCGGGGGGGACCACACCGGGGAGCTGTTTTTT.

J is TRBJ1-5 and V is TRBV18; D gene uncertain. This CDR3 comprises 14 residues. V lost 1 base, J lost 5 bases, and 9 bases lay in between. Germline CDR1 KGHSH, CDR2 LQKENI. CDR3 residues: CASSPQKGDQPQHF. The CDR3 bases are TGTGCCAGCTCACCACAGAAAGGTGATCAGCCCCAGCATTTT.

The CDR3 loop is CASSQWAQPNEQYF. CDR3 DNA sequence: TGTGCCAGCAGCCAATGGGCCCAGCCCAACGAGCAGTACTTC. The rearrangement uses TRBV3-1 (or the pseudogene TRBV3-2) and TRBJ2-7; the D is unclear. Trimming stripped 2 bases from V and 5 bases from J, with 13 bases between. Germline V gene lookup returns CDR1 LGHDT and CDR2 YNNKEL (reference sequence). The CDR3 consists of 14 residues.

The V gene is TRBV3-1 (or the pseudogene TRBV3-2), the J gene TRBJ1-2, with 7 nucleotides matching TRBD1. V lost 2 bases, J lost 3 bases, and 3 bases stayed unmatched. The CDR3 is made up of 14 amino acids. The germline CDR1 and CDR2 sequences are LGHDT and YNNKEL (reference sequence). The CDR3 loop is CASSQRGGDYGYTF. DNA for the CDR3: TGTGCCAGCAGCCAAAGAGGGGGCGACTATGGCTACACCTTC.

The J gene is TRBJ1-3, the V gene TRBV4-2, with 8 bases fitting TRBD1. The CDR3 runs 18 residues. The V and J ends lost 0 bases and 0 bases, in that order; junction bases with no gene match: 7. The germline V gene encodes CDR1 LGHNA and CDR2 YNFKEQ. The CDR3 DNA reads TGTGCCAGCAGCCAAGAAAGGACAGGGATCAGCTCTGGAAACACCATATATTTT. Protein sequence: CASSQERTGISSGNTIYF.

The CDR3 DNA is TGTGCCAGTAGTATAAAGACCGGGCAGTTCTTC. Amino acid sequence: CASSIKTGQFF. This sequence joins TRBV19 and TRBJ2-1; D gene unclear. This CDR3 comprises 11 residues. The V end was cut by 2 bases, the J end by 12 bases, with 8 bases between. The germline CDR1 and CDR2 sequences are LNHDA and SQIVND (reference sequence).

The V call is TRBV29-1, the J call TRBJ2-3, with a weak D call TRBD1 (5 bases). V lost 4 bases to trimming and J lost 5 bases, with 10 bases between them. CDR1 is SQVTM and CDR2 is ANQGSEA in the germline V gene. The CDR3 is 12 amino acids. DNA of the CDR3: TGCAGCGTTGGGCAGGGTGGAGATACGCAGTATTTT. This codes for CSVGQGGDTQYF.

V usage is TRBV7-9 and J usage is TRBJ2-7, with 12 bases lining up with TRBD1. The junction had 4 bases not matched to a gene; V was cut back by 3 bases and J by 7 bases. This CDR3 spans 14 amino acids. CDR1 and CDR2 (germline): SEHNR, FQNEAQ (reference sequence). In nucleotides, the CDR3 is TGTGCCAGCAGCTTGGGACAGGGGGCCGGGGAGCAGTACTTC. It encodes CASSLGQGAGEQYF.

The rearrangement joins TRBV11-2 to TRBJ2-7, with D possibly being TRBD1 or TRBD2 (5 bases each). Between the trimmed V and J ends, which lost 5 bases and 2 bases, there was a span of 13 bases. The CDR3 runs to 14 residues. Germline V gene lookup returns CDR1 SGHAT and CDR2 FQNNGV. CDR3 DNA sequence: TGTGCCAGCAGCCTACGGGACGGAGCCTACGAGCAGTACTTC. Translated: CASSLRDGAYEQYF.